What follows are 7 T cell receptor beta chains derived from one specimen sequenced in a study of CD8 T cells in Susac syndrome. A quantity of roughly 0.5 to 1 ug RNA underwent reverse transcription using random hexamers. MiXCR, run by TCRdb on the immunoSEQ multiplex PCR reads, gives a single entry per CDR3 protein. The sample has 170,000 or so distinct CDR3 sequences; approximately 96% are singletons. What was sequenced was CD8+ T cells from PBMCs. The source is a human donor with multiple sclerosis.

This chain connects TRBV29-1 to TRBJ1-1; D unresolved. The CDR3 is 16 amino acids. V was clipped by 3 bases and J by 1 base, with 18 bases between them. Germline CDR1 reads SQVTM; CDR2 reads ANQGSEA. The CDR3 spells CSVDQWRGRRNTEAFF. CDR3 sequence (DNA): TGCAGCGTTGACCAGTGGCGAGGCAGGAGGAACACTGAAGCTTTCTTT.

The CDR3 sequence is CASSQDGYEKLFF. The CDR3 nucleotides are TGCGCCAGCAGCCAAGATGGGTACGAAAAACTGTTTTTT. This chain links TRBV4-1 with TRBJ1-4; D not certain. Trimming took 0 bases from V and 8 from J, leaving 7 bases between them. Germline V gene data show CDR1 as MGHRA and CDR2 as YSYEKL. This CDR3 comprises 13 residues.

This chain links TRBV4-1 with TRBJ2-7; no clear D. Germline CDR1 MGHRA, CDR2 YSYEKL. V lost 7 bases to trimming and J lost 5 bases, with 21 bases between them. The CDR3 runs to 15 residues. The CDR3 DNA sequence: TGCGCCAGCAACCGACAACTACACGGATCCCACGAGCAGTACTTC. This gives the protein CASNRQLHGSHEQYF.

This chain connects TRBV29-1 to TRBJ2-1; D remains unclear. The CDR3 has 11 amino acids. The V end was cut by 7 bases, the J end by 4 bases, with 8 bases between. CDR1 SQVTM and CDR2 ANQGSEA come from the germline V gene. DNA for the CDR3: TGCAGCGCCTGGGATTACAATGAGCAGTTCTTC. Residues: CSAWDYNEQFF.

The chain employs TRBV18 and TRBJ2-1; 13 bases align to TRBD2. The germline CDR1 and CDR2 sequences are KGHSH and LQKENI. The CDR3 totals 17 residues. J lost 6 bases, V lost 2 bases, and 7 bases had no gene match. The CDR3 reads CASSPALAGGPGNEQFF. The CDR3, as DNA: TGTGCCAGCTCACCAGCACTAGCGGGAGGGCCAGGCAATGAGCAGTTCTTC.

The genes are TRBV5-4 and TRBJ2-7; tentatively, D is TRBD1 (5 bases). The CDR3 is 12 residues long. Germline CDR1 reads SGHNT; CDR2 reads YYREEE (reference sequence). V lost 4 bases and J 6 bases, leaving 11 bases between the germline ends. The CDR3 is CASSRGVGEQYF. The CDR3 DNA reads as TGTGCCAGCAGCAGGGGCGTCGGCGAGCAGTACTTC.

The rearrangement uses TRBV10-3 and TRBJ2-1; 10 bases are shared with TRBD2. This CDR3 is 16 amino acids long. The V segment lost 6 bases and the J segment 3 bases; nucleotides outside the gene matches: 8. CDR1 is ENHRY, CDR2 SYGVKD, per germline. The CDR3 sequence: CAISPQSSGSYNEQFF. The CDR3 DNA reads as TGTGCCATCAGCCCGCAATCTAGCGGGAGCTACAATGAGCAGTTCTTC.